This is a list of T cell receptor beta chains from one sample in a study of CD8+CD57+ T cells in acquired aplastic anemia. TCRdb fed the reads into MiXCR, producing one record per CDR3 protein. The sample contains about 190,000 distinct CDR3 sequences, around 50% of which appear only once. Sequenced material: sorted CD4+, CD8+, or CD8+CD57+ T cells (not recorded which) from PBMCs. These receptors all come from a human donor in good health, serving as a control. Each CDR3 is given with its conserved first and last residue. A D gene is named only where the DNA matches it firmly. Clone size is stated in some rows and not others, as once, few, many or a class when expanded.

V	J	size	D	CDR3	DNA
TRBV6-6	TRBJ1-6	-	-	CASSSADVGGSPLHF	TGTGCCAGCAGTTCAGCGGACGTTGGGGGTTCACCCCTCCACTTT
TRBV25-1	TRBJ1-4	-	TRBD1	CASSGDPGQPPHNEKLFF	TGTGCCAGCAGTGGGGACCCGGGACAGCCACCTCACAATGAAAAACTGTTTTTT
TRBV19	TRBJ2-3	-	TRBD2	CASTTIAGLTDTQYF	TGTGCCAGTACCACCATAGCGGGGCTCACAGATACGCAGTATTTT
TRBV10-2	TRBJ2-7	-	-	CASNARTVSYEQYF	TGCGCCAGCAACGCCAGGACAGTCTCCTACGAGCAGTACTTC
TRBV29-1	TRBJ1-1	-	-	CSVGQGSFGTEAFF	TGCAGCGTTGGCCAGGGATCGTTCGGCACTGAAGCTTTCTTT
TRBV20-1	TRBJ1-2	-	TRBD1	CSARTGAGYTF	TGCAGTGCACGGACAGGGGCTGGCTACACCTTC
TRBV25-1	TRBJ2-3	-	TRBD2	CASSNPSGRLSTDTQYF	TGTGCCAGCAGTAACCCTAGCGGGAGATTGTCCACAGATACGCAGTATTTT
TRBV15	TRBJ1-1	-	-	CATSREGRNTEAFF	TGTGCCACCAGCAGGGAGGGTCGGAACACTGAAGCTTTCTTT
TRBV7-2	TRBJ1-1	many	-	CASNSGMNTEAFF	TGTGCCAGCAATTCAGGGATGAACACTGAAGCTTTCTTT
TRBV2	TRBJ2-5	-	TRBD2	CATGLEETQYF	TGTGCCACGGGACTAGAGGAGACCCAGTACTTC
TRBV20-1	TRBJ1-4	-	-	CSASMMGFNEKLFF	TGCAGTGCTAGTATGATGGGGTTTAATGAAAAACTGTTTTTT
TRBV25-1	TRBJ2-7	once	TRBD2	CASSWTLAGDYEQYF	TGTGCCAGCAGCTGGACACTAGCGGGAGACTACGAGCAGTACTTC
TRBV5-5	TRBJ2-7	few	TRBD1	CASSLPRTGGYEQYF	TGTGCCAGCAGCTTGCCACGGACAGGGGGCTACGAGCAATACTTC
TRBV7-6	TRBJ2-3	-	TRBD1	CASSSDRVGDTQYF	TGTGCCAGCAGCTCGGACAGGGTGGGTGATACGCAGTATTTT
TRBV9	TRBJ2-4	-	-	CASSARPGARNIQYF	TGTGCCAGCAGCGCCAGACCGGGAGCAAGGAACATTCAGTACTTC
TRBV10-1	TRBJ2-7	-	TRBD2	CASSESAGGHEQYF	TGCGCCAGCAGTGAGTCCGCGGGGGGCCACGAGCAGTACTTC
TRBV9	TRBJ1-1	-	TRBD1	CASSVAVGDREENTEAFF	TGTGCCAGCAGCGTAGCAGTCGGGGACAGGGAAGAGAACACTGAAGCTTTCTTT
TRBV5-6	TRBJ2-3	many	-	CASSRTDVDTQYF	TGTGCCAGCAGCAGGACAGATGTAGATACGCAGTATTTT
TRBV7-6	TRBJ1-4	many	-	CASSLVYEKLFF	TGTGCCAGCAGCTTGGTGTACGAAAAACTGTTTTTT
TRBV29-1	TRBJ2-5	few	TRBD2	CSVGQLADQETQYF	TGCAGCGTTGGGCAACTAGCGGATCAAGAGACCCAGTACTTC
TRBV28	TRBJ1-5	many	-	CASSLTSQPQHF	TGTGCCAGCAGTTTAACGTCTCAGCCCCAGCATTTT
TRBV29-1	TRBJ1-4	many	-	CSVVVAVNEKLFF	TGCAGCGTTGTTGTGGCTGTTAATGAAAAACTGTTTTTT
TRBV20-1	TRBJ1-1	-	TRBD1	CSARVQGAMTEAFF	TGCAGTGCTAGGGTCCAGGGGGCGATGACTGAAGCTTTCTTT
TRBV6-5	TRBJ1-2	-	TRBD1	CASSFSPGGEEF	TGTGCCAGCAGTTTCTCGCCAGGGGGCGAGGAATTC
TRBV7-3	TRBJ1-1	-	-	CASSLVSGGGGTEAFF	TGTGCCAGCAGCTTAGTGTCGGGGGGCGGAGGCACTGAAGCTTTCTTT
TRBV2	TRBJ1-5	-	-	CASSEDRSWEPQHF	TGTGCCAGCAGTGAAGACCGTAGTTGGGAGCCCCAGCATTTT
TRBV7-9	TRBJ2-1	-	TRBD1	CASSSSRDSSYNEQFF	TGTGCCAGCAGCTCGTCCCGGGACAGCTCCTACAATGAGCAGTTCTTC
TRBV19	TRBJ2-7	many	-	CASSIAATYEQYF	TGTGCCAGTAGTATAGCGGCTACCTACGAGCAGTACTTC
TRBV20-1	TRBJ2-3	-	TRBD2	CSAQGLAESTDTQYF	TGCAGTGCGCAGGGACTAGCGGAGAGCACAGATACGCAGTATTTT
TRBV6-5	TRBJ2-5	-	-	CASSLPAGRTAQYF	TGTGCCAGCAGTTTACCGGCAGGGAGAACGGCCCAGTACTTC